This T cell receptor beta chain was identified in a study of OX40 agonist ivuxolimab in advanced cancers. Context from the whole study: Ivuxolimab was a fully human IgG2 agonistic monoclonal antibody targeting the costimulatory receptor OX40 (CD134). Intravenous ivuxolimab was administered to patients every 2 weeks at six dose levels: 0.01, 0.1, 0.3, 1.5, 3 and 10 mg/kg. Of the approximately 53 patients in dose escalation, about 20 had hepatocellular carcinoma, approximately 15 had melanoma, 9 had renal cell carcinoma and 9 had head and neck cancer. A male proportion of around 80% and a mean age of about 60 years, ranging from 23 to 79, were recorded for the dose-escalation cohort. Prior anti-PD-1, anti-PD-L1 or anti-CTLA-4 therapy was permitted, and checkpoint inhibitors had been received by less than 45% of dose-escalation patients. Partial responses occurred in three dose-escalation patients, of whom one had hepatocellular carcinoma and two had cutaneous melanoma. Peripheral TCRbeta sequencing was intended to test whether TCR sequence diversity was altered and clonal T-cell expansion was caused by ivuxolimab. The monotherapy dose-escalation portion (N of about 50 patients) of the phase I ivuxolimab trial is reported in the paper.

To sequence the TCRbeta CDR3 region, genomic DNA was isolated from the sorted cells. The immunoSEQ Assay was used for sequencing of TCRbeta CDR3 regions. TCRdb mirrors the immuneACCESS table, restricted to in-frame sequences. Some clones are absent from its copies; in checked studies, under half trace to an unresolved V gene, and the reason for the others is unknown. A total of tens of thousands of clones appear in this sample, around 88% of them only once. Jointly, the top ten make up around 2.6% of the sample. In the case of this clone: This clone's antigen is unknown. Within one base of it there is no much larger clone, and no base qualities were kept.

The paper's findings and limits, for the study overall: At doses from 0.1 to 3.0 mg/kg, clonal expansion was seen in both CD4+ and CD8+ blood T cells between baseline and week 6. Antigen specificity was not determined for the clonally expanded peripheral T cells. Low levels of normalized T-cell clonal expansion were also seen in some patients who did not respond. In partial responders in the 0.1-3.0 mg/kg groups, normalized peripheral clonal expansion was found to be among the lowest, especially among CD8+ T cells. After ivuxolimab, CD8+ T cells had more expanded clones than CD4+ T cells on average.

The V and J ends are trimmed by 0 bases and 5 bases, leaving 12 bases between them. From the cysteine through the phenylalanine, the CDR3 covers 15 amino acids. CDR3 DNA is the only sequence kept; it has 45 bases, read in frame from the first base. Taken from the germline V gene, the CDR1 and CDR2 loops are SGHRS and YFSETQ. Patients with autoimmune disease history or receiving systemic immunosuppression were excluded from the trial. Peripheral blood for TCR sequencing was drawn from every dose cohort at baseline, at cycle 4 day 1 and at cycle 7 day 1. The samples were drawn from a first-in-human, open-label, multicenter phase I dose-escalation trial of ivuxolimab. Adults with locally advanced or metastatic melanoma, renal cell carcinoma, hepatocellular carcinoma or head and neck squamous cell carcinoma were enrolled in the trial. CD4+ and CD8+ T cells were sorted separately from peripheral blood before TCR sequencing.

The source was CD4+ or CD8+ T cells sorted from blood, collected in a trial of the OX40 agonist ivuxolimab. The V and J segments used are TRBV5-1 and TRBJ2-1; perhaps TRBD2 is the D gene, with 6 bases matching. The sequence came from an adult with an advanced solid tumor such as melanoma, head and neck, liver or kidney cancer. The CDR3 is CASSLAGGTNNEQFF. In nucleotides, the sequence is TGCGCCAGCAGCTTGGCGGGCGGGACGAACAATGAGCAGTTCTTC. Here the CDR3 is joined to the reference TRBV5-1 and TRBJ2-1 genes, and the full variable domain is: KAGVTQTPRYLIKTRGQQVTLSCSPISGHRSVSWYQQTPGQGLQFLFEYFSETQRNKGNFPGRFSGRQFSNSRSEMNVSTLELGDSALYLCASSLAGGTNNEQFFGPGTRLTVL.